This is a list of T cell receptor beta chains from one sample in a study of OX40 agonist ivuxolimab in advanced cancers. Profiling relied on immunoSEQ multiplex PCR, and the TCRdb table lists in-frame clones only, not all of them. Of 14,000 or so clones in the sample, around 79% were seen once. Sequencing was performed on CD4+ or CD8+ T cells sorted from blood, taken in a trial of the OX40 agonist ivuxolimab. The receptors shown here come from an adult with an advanced solid tumor such as melanoma, head and neck, liver or kidney cancer. CDR3s include the opening cysteine and the closing phenylalanine or tryptophan. The D gene is left open where the match is weak. The listing skips clone size in some rows; elsewhere it reads once, few, many or a size class.

CDR3aa | CDR3nt | j_gene | abundance | d_gene | v_gene
CASSSLPGQGTAYEQYF | TGTGCCAGCAGCTCCCTACCTGGACAGGGTACCGCCTACGAGCAGTACTTC | TRBJ2-7 | once | TRBD1 | TRBV11-2
CASSPGQGTEAFF | TGCGCCAGCAGCCCGGGACAGGGGACTGAAGCTTTCTTT | TRBJ1-1 | medium-sized | TRBD1 | TRBV10-1
CASSHPLDGTEAFF | TGTGCCAGCAGCCACCCTCTGGACGGCACTGAAGCTTTCTTT | TRBJ1-1 | . | . | TRBV6-1
CASSSLRTGEKPQHF | TGTGCCAGCAGCTCACTCCGGACAGGGGAAAAGCCCCAGCATTTT | TRBJ1-5 | . | TRBD1 | TRBV7-2
CAWSPRGRTDTQYF | TGTGCCTGGAGCCCCAGGGGGCGCACAGATACGCAGTATTTT | TRBJ2-3 | . | TRBD1 | TRBV30
CASSFGDAVNGYEQYF | TGCGCCAGCAGCTTTGGGGACGCAGTAAATGGCTACGAGCAGTACTTC | TRBJ2-7 | . | . | TRBV5-1
CASSISMNSNQPQHF | TGTGCCAGTAGTATTTCTATGAATAGCAATCAGCCCCAGCATTTT | TRBJ1-5 | . | . | TRBV19
CASSIGSSGITGELFF | TGTGCCAGTAGTATAGGTTCTTCGGGGATTACCGGGGAGCTGTTTTTT | TRBJ2-2 | . | . | TRBV19
CASSPQRDHNEQFF | TGCGCCAGCAGCCCTCAGAGGGACCACAATGAGCAGTTCTTC | TRBJ2-1 | . | . | TRBV5-1
CASSQIPGGINEQFF | TGCGCCAGCAGCCAAATCCCCGGGGGTATCAATGAGCAGTTCTTC | TRBJ2-1 | . | . | TRBV4-1
CASSFQSNQPQHF | TGTGCCAGCAGCTTTCAGTCCAATCAGCCCCAGCATTTT | TRBJ1-5 | . | . | TRBV13
CASSITGDEQFF | TGTGCCAGCAGCATAACAGGGGACGAGCAGTTCTTC | TRBJ2-1 | few | TRBD1 | TRBV27
CASSPGQGSTEAFF | TGCGCCAGCAGCCCGGGACAGGGAAGTACTGAAGCTTTCTTT | TRBJ1-1 | . | TRBD1 | TRBV4-3
CASSGIDYEQYF | TGTGCCAGCAGTGGAATCGACTACGAGCAGTACTTC | TRBJ2-7 | few | . | TRBV2
CASSASGNSYNEQFF | TGTGCCAGCAGCGCTAGCGGGAACTCCTACAATGAGCAGTTCTTC | TRBJ2-1 | . | TRBD2 | TRBV7-3
CASSIVGELLSTDTQYF | TGTGCCAGTAGTATAGTAGGGGAGTTACTGAGCACAGATACGCAGTATTTT | TRBJ2-3 | . | . | TRBV19
CASSAPYEQYF | TGTGCCAGCAGCGCGCCCTACGAGCAGTACTTC | TRBJ2-7 | few | . | TRBV7-9
CASSEAGGVGSYEQYF | TGTGCCAGCAGTGAAGCGGGAGGGGTTGGGTCCTACGAGCAGTACTTC | TRBJ2-7 | once | TRBD2 | TRBV2
CASSPLYTGGSEQYF | TGTGCCAGCAGTCCCCTTTACACAGGGGGGAGCGAGCAGTACTTC | TRBJ2-7 | once | TRBD1 | TRBV27
CATSRVQDTEAFF | TGTGCCACCAGCAGAGTTCAGGACACTGAAGCTTTCTTT | TRBJ1-1 | few | . | TRBV15
CASGTGTQPQHF | TGTGCCAGCGGGACCGGGACTCAGCCCCAGCATTTT | TRBJ1-5 | . | . | TRBV6-1
CASSLVRNRDTEAFF | TGCGCCAGCAGCCTTGTAAGGAATAGGGACACTGAAGCTTTCTTT | TRBJ1-1 | . | . | TRBV4-3
CASSQLQGSYEQYF | TGCGCCAGCAGCCAATTACAGGGCTCCTACGAGCAGTACTTC | TRBJ2-7 | . | . | TRBV4-3
CASSILGGNEQFF | TGTGCCAGTAGTATACTAGGAGGCAATGAGCAGTTCTTC | TRBJ2-1 | . | . | TRBV19
CATSRGLAGGTDTQYF | TGTGCCACCAGCAGAGGACTAGCGGGGGGCACAGATACGCAGTATTTT | TRBJ2-3 | . | TRBD2 | TRBV15
CASSPPTGGASTDTQYF | TGTGCCAGCAGCCCACCGACGGGGGGGGCGAGCACAGATACGCAGTATTTT | TRBJ2-3 | . | TRBD2 | TRBV7-9
CASSYQSGGATDTQYF | TGTGCCAGCAGTTACCAATCGGGGGGGGCCACAGATACGCAGTATTTT | TRBJ2-3 | . | TRBD2 | TRBV6-5
CASSLEVWTSGGAGETQYF | TGTGCCAGCAGCTTGGAAGTGTGGACTAGCGGGGGGGCGGGTGAGACCCAGTACTTC | TRBJ2-5 | . | TRBD2 | TRBV5-4
CASSLYQQGAVEQYF | TGTGCCAGCAGTCTTTACCAACAGGGGGCGGTCGAGCAGTACTTC | TRBJ2-7 | . | TRBD1 | TRBV27
CATRPLSMNTEAFF | TGTGCCACCAGGCCTCTCTCGATGAACACTGAAGCTTTCTTT | TRBJ1-1 | . | . | TRBV27
CSVDIGSSYEQYF | TGCAGCGTTGACATAGGGAGCTCCTACGAGCAGTACTTC | TRBJ2-7 | . | . | TRBV29-1
CASSQDPGQGWNEQFF | TGCGCCAGCAGCCAGGACCCGGGACAGGGGTGGAATGAGCAGTTCTTC | TRBJ2-1 | . | TRBD1 | TRBV4-3
CASSLVVAKGYTF | TGTGCCAGCAGCCTGGTGGTGGCGAAGGGCTACACCTTC | TRBJ1-2 | few | . | TRBV28
CASSAGLGYNEQFF | TGTGCCAGCAGTGCGGGACTAGGCTACAATGAGCAGTTCTTC | TRBJ2-1 | . | TRBD2 | TRBV7-3
CASSSLLLANEQFF | TGTGCCAGCAGTTCCCTACTTCTTGCCAATGAGCAGTTCTTC | TRBJ2-1 | . | . | TRBV2
CASSPGTSGTYNEQFF | TGTGCCAGCAGTCCCGGGACTAGCGGGACCTACAATGAGCAGTTCTTC | TRBJ2-1 | . | TRBD2 | TRBV27
CASRYTTGNTEAFF | TGTGCCAGCAGATATACTACGGGGAACACTGAAGCTTTCTTT | TRBJ1-1 | . | . | TRBV21-1
CASSRGGPTDTQYF | TGTGCCAGCAGCCGCGGGGGACCCACAGATACGCAGTATTTT | TRBJ2-3 | few | TRBD2 | TRBV6-5
CASSQLQNANNGYTF | TGCGCCAGCAGCCAACTACAGAATGCCAACAATGGCTACACCTTC | TRBJ1-2 | . | . | TRBV4-1
CASSLDQGENSPLHF | TGTGCCAGCAGCTTAGATCAGGGGGAAAATTCACCCCTCCACTTT | TRBJ1-6 | . | TRBD1 | TRBV7-6
CASSQVGPGMKYF | TGTGCCAGCAGCCAAGTGGGGCCAGGGATGAAGTACTTC | TRBJ2-7 | . | . | TRBV14
CASLNGRGAESGNTIYF | TGTGCCAGCCTTAATGGTAGGGGGGCAGAATCCGGAAACACCATATATTTT | TRBJ1-3 | . | . | TRBV7-9
CSVEDGTETSYEQYF | TGCAGCGTTGAAGATGGGACAGAGACCTCCTACGAGCAGTACTTC | TRBJ2-7 | . | TRBD1 | TRBV29-1
CAIFDVSSGNTIYF | TGTGCCATCTTCGACGTAAGCTCTGGAAACACCATATATTTT | TRBJ1-3 | . | . | TRBV10-3
CATREVWAFF | TGTGCCACTCGTGAGGTGTGGGCTTTCTTT | TRBJ1-1 | . | . | TRBV28
CASFKPPSPLHF | TGTGCCAGCTTCAAACCCCCTTCACCCCTCCACTTT | TRBJ1-6 | . | . | TRBV7-9
CASSYGGNEQFF | TGTGCCAGCAGTTATGGAGGGAATGAGCAGTTCTTC | TRBJ2-1 | . | . | TRBV6-5
CASRIVEGGNQPQHF | TGTGCCAGTAGGATTGTGGAGGGCGGCAATCAGCCCCAGCATTTT | TRBJ1-5 | . | . | TRBV6-5
CASSPQSKNIQYF | TGTGCCAGCAGCCCCCAATCCAAAAACATTCAGTACTTC | TRBJ2-4 | . | . | TRBV16
CASSLAERSYNEQFF | TGCGCCAGCAGCTTGGCCGAGAGATCCTACAATGAGCAGTTCTTC | TRBJ2-1 | . | . | TRBV5-1